Below are 17 T cell receptor beta chains sequenced from a single sample in a study of a mutant IDH1 vaccine in newly diagnosed glioma. Data came from immunoSEQ multiplex PCR; TCRdb stores just in-frame clones and leaves some out. Of about 85,000 clones in the sample, roughly 89% were seen once. No antigen has been identified for these receptors. Time point described: week 47, end of study. A 20-mer mutant IDH1 peptide at 300 ug was injected subcutaneously with topical imiquimod. The input for sequencing was PBMCs, taken from a glioma patient whose treatment included an IDH1 peptide vaccine. These receptor sequences come from a woman aged 45-60 years with glioma.

The J gene is TRBJ2-6, the V gene TRBV29-1; D is undetermined. CDR3 size: 14 residues. CDR1 is SQVTM, CDR2 ANQGSEA, per germline. The V end was cut by 1 base, the J end by 2 bases, with 6 bases between. CDR3 nucleotides: TGCAGCGTTGAAGGAAATCCTGGGGCCAACGTCCTGACTTTC. Amino acid sequence: CSVEGNPGANVLTF.

The V and J genes are TRBV5-1 and TRBJ2-5; no reliable D call. Per the germline V gene, CDR1 is SGHRS and CDR2 is YFSETQ. Deletions cut 4 bases from V and 2 bases from J, with 15 bases between. This CDR3 region has 15 residues. The CDR3 is CASSRGQMGQETQYF. CDR3 bases: TGCGCCAGCAGCCGAGGCCAGATGGGACAAGAGACCCAGTACTTC.

The V gene is TRBV27, the J gene TRBJ1-3; 7 bases fit TRBD1. Germline V gene sequence: CDR1 MNHEY, CDR2 SMNVEV (reference sequence). V shed 5 bases and J 5 bases; nucleotides not matched to a gene: 6. CDR3 size: 14 residues. The CDR3 DNA reads TGTGCCAGCAGTGCGGACAGGTCCCGAAACACCATATATTTT. It translates to CASSADRSRNTIYF.

This chain joins TRBV18 and TRBJ2-7; 8 nucleotides align to TRBD1. The length of the CDR3 is 14 residues. Looked up from germline, CDR1 is KGHSH and CDR2 is LQKENI. After removal of 3 bases from V and 3 bases from J, the junction contained 4 bases not matched to a gene. The CDR3 nucleotides are TGTGCCAGCTCACCTACGGGACAGGTCTACGAGCAGTACTTC. Its protein product is CASSPTGQVYEQYF. The complete variable domain, with remaining parts taken from reference TRBV18 and TRBJ2-7, reads NAGVMQNPRHLVRRRGQEARLRCSPMKGHSHVYWYRQLPEEGLKFMVYLQKENIIDESGMPKERFSAEFPKEGPSILRIQQVVRGDSAAYFCASSPTGQVYEQYFGPGTRLTVT.

V usage is TRBV5-1 and J usage is TRBJ2-7, with D possibly TRBD2 on 6 matching bases. From germline, CDR1 is SGHRS and CDR2 YFSETQ. V shed 6 bases and J shed 6 bases, with 16 bases lying between them. This CDR3 has 13 residues. The CDR3 is CASTVGGLGEQYF. The CDR3, as DNA: TGCGCCAGCACGGTGGGAGGCCTCGGCGAGCAGTACTTC.

The rearrangement links TRBV6-5 to TRBJ2-1, with 9 bases that match TRBD1. The CDR3 is 15 residues long. The V segment lost 7 bases and the J segment 2 bases; nucleotides outside the gene matches: 6. CDR1 MNHEY and CDR2 SVGAGI come from the germline V gene. The CDR3 loop reads CASTVDRGAYNEQFF. CDR3 coding DNA: TGTGCCAGCACCGTAGACAGGGGGGCCTACAATGAGCAGTTCTTC.

This clone was seen a single time. V gene TRBV28 combines with J gene TRBJ2-7; D tentatively reads TRBD1 or TRBD2 (5 bases each). The CDR3 is made up of 14 amino acids. Germline values: CDR1 MDHEN, CDR2 SYDVKM. V was pared by 3 bases and J by 2 bases, with 11 bases between. The CDR3 DNA reads as TGTGCCAGCAGTTTGGTCGAGGGACCCTACGAGCAGTACTTC. The encoded protein is CASSLVEGPYEQYF.

The rearrangement links TRBV4-1 to TRBJ1-5, with D possibly matching TRBD1 (6 bases). CDR1 and CDR2 from the germline V gene are MGHRA and YSYEKL. V lost 4 bases and J 7 bases, leaving 11 bases between the germline ends. CDR3 length: 13 amino acids. The CDR3 loop is CASSPEGGQPQHF. DNA for the CDR3: TGCGCCAGCAGCCCCGAAGGGGGACAGCCCCAGCATTTT.

The rearrangement uses TRBV18 and TRBJ2-6; D may be TRBD1 (5 bases). The CDR3 runs to 15 residues. In germline, CDR1 is KGHSH, CDR2 LQKENI. V was pared by 3 bases and J by 3 bases, with 9 bases between. The CDR3 is CASSPREGGANVLTF. The DNA for the CDR3 is TGTGCCAGCTCACCCAGGGAAGGTGGGGCCAACGTCCTGACTTTC. Looking up the rest from reference TRBV18 and TRBJ2-6 gives the full variable domain: NAGVMQNPRHLVRRRGQEARLRCSPMKGHSHVYWYRQLPEEGLKFMVYLQKENIIDESGMPKERFSAEFPKEGPSILRIQQVVRGDSAAYFCASSPREGGANVLTFGAGSRLTVL.

The chain recombines TRBV19 with TRBJ2-7; 8 nucleotides agree with TRBD1. The CDR3 runs to 15 residues. Germline V gene data show CDR1 as LNHDA and CDR2 as SQIVND (reference sequence). Trimming cost V 5 bases and J 6 bases; bases outside gene matches: 12. In DNA form, the CDR3 reads TGTGCCAGTAGTGACAGGGGAGGAGGGGATTCCGAGCAGTACTTC. This translates into CASSDRGGGDSEQYF.

CDR3 nucleotide sequence: TGTGCCACCAGGTATCGCGGGAGTCAAGATACGCAGTATTTT. It encodes CATRYRGSQDTQYF. The rearrangement links TRBV15 to TRBJ2-3; TRBD2 agrees at 7 bases. This CDR3 is built from 14 residues. V was pared by 6 bases and J by 5 bases, with 8 bases of the junction left unmatched. Germline lookup yields CDR1 LNHNV and CDR2 YYDKDF (reference sequence).

This chain links TRBV28 with TRBJ2-1; the D gene could be TRBD1 or TRBD2 (5 bases each). This CDR3 region has 16 residues. The V gene lost 3 bases and the J gene lost 12 bases, with 24 bases spanning the gap. From germline, CDR1 is MDHEN and CDR2 SYDVKM. The CDR3: CASSLTISGPLGSQFF. In DNA form, the CDR3 reads TGTGCCAGCAGTTTGACTATATCGGGACCATTGGGTTCGCAGTTCTTC.

This chain joins TRBV15 and TRBJ2-3, with 8 bases lining up with TRBD1. Germline V CDR1 and CDR2: LNHNV, YYDKDF (reference sequence). This CDR3 has 15 residues. The ends lost 2 bases at V and 2 bases at J; junction bases unmatched: 3. The CDR3 coding sequence is TGTGCCACCAGCAGAAGACAGGGGTACACAGATACGCAGTATTTT. Translating it yields CATSRRQGYTDTQYF.

V and J are TRBV28 and TRBJ1-2; TRBD1 matches 7 bases. The junction had 8 bases not matched to a gene; V was cut back by 5 bases and J by 5 bases. The germline CDR1 and CDR2 sequences are MDHEN and SYDVKM. This CDR3 has 14 residues. The CDR3 region is CASSPTGAGYGYTF. Written as DNA, the CDR3 is TGTGCCAGCAGTCCCACAGGGGCAGGGTATGGCTACACCTTC.

As concerns this clone: Germline and junction disagree at one end, which may indicate a read error. Other nucleotide sequences in the sample specify the same CDR3. V usage is TRBV6-1 and J usage is TRBJ2-7, with 14 bases matching TRBD2. The length of the CDR3 is 15 residues. CDR1 and CDR2 (germline): MNHNS, SASEGT. The CDR3: CASSGGLAGAPEQYF. Written as DNA, the CDR3 is TGCGCCAGCAGTGGGGGACTAGCGGGAGCGCCCGAGCAGTACTTC.

This clone came up once. V and J are TRBV27 and TRBJ1-1; D uncertain. This CDR3 has 13 amino acids. Germline loops: CDR1 MNHEY, CDR2 SMNVEV (reference sequence). The ends were cut back, 8 bases at V and 0 bases at J, with 10 bases in the middle. This CDR3 is CASGQLLNTEAFF. The CDR3 DNA reads TGTGCCAGCGGGCAGCTTTTGAACACTGAAGCTTTCTTT.

The CDR3 loop is CASSTQGLAGDEQFF. CDR3 DNA sequence: TGTGCCAGCAGTACACAGGGACTAGCGGGTGATGAGCAGTTCTTC. The chain recombines TRBV2 with TRBJ2-1; TRBD2 agrees at 12 bases. CDR1 is SNHLY and CDR2 is FYNNEI in the germline V gene. CDR3 length: 15 residues. J gave up 8 bases and V 5 bases, and 7 bases lay outside the gene matches.